The 8 T cell receptor beta chains in this list originate from one sample, sequenced in a study of blood T cell repertoires in COVID-19. TCRdb's table, derived via immunoSEQ multiplex PCR, lists solely in-frame clones and lacks some. The sample yields fewer than 250,000 clones, around 90% seen once. Sequenced: PBMCs or T cells enriched from blood (not recorded which). The receptor source for this set is a man aged 25 to 40 who had recovered from COVID-19.

The chain recombines TRBV7-9 with TRBJ1-2; the D gene is possibly TRBD1 (5 bases). Germline CDR1 reads SEHNR; CDR2 reads FQNEAQ (reference sequence). Trimming took 1 base from V and 8 from J, leaving 17 bases between them. CDR3 size: 15 residues. Here the CDR3 DNA reads TGTGCCAGCAGCTTAGTGGGGCGGGACTTATCAGGCTACACCTTC. Its translation: CASSLVGRDLSGYTF.

V gene TRBV15 combines with J gene TRBJ2-1, with 8 bases that match TRBD2. The CDR3 sequence is 15 residues long. Germline loops: CDR1 LNHNV, CDR2 YYDKDF (reference sequence). Losses at the gene ends were 4 bases for V and 2 bases for J; bases not matched to a gene: 4. DNA for the CDR3: TGTGCCACCAGCACCTATAGCGGGACCTACAATGAGCAGTTCTTC. Translated, it gives CATSTYSGTYNEQFF. The full variable domain, its missing parts supplied by reference TRBV15 and TRBJ2-1, is DAMVIQNPRYQVTQFGKPVTLSCSQTLNHNVMYWYQQKSSQAPKLLFHYYDKDFNNEADTPDNFQSRRPNTSFCFLDIRSPGLGDTAMYLCATSTYSGTYNEQFFGPGTRLTVL.

The chain combines TRBV10-2 with TRBJ1-1; D uncertain. Looked up from germline, CDR1 is WSHSY and CDR2 is SAAADI. V gave up 7 bases and J gave up 1 base, with 13 bases separating them. The CDR3 is 14 amino acids. The CDR3 spells CASTKNRPNTEAFF. The CDR3 DNA is TGCGCCAGCACTAAAAACAGACCGAACACTGAAGCTTTCTTT.

This chain uses TRBV24-1 with TRBJ2-2; TRBD1 matches 9 bases. CDR3 size: 17 residues. J gave up 7 bases and V 5 bases, and 13 bases lay outside the gene matches. The germline V gene has CDR1 KGHDR and CDR2 SFDVKD. The CDR3 here is CATSAPLDRGYNGELFF. CDR3 in DNA: TGTGCCACCAGTGCCCCCCTTGACAGGGGGTATAACGGGGAGCTGTTTTTT.

The rearrangement links TRBV5-1 to TRBJ2-1, with D uncertain. Germline CDR1 and CDR2: SGHRS and YFSETQ. This CDR3 spans 12 amino acids. V was shortened by 0 bases and J by 6 bases, with 4 bases between the two germline ends. The CDR3 bases are TGCGCCAGCAGCTTGGCCCTCAATGAGCAGTTCTTC. Its protein is CASSLALNEQFF.

The chain employs TRBV5-1 and TRBJ2-7; D is perhaps TRBD1 (6 bases). The CDR3 loop spans 12 amino acids. Germline V CDR1 and CDR2: SGHRS, YFSETQ. The V end lost 2 bases, the J end lost 4 bases, and 7 bases lay between the germline ends. CDR3 nucleotides: TGCGCCAGCAGCTTTGGACAGTACGAGCAGTACTTC. Protein product: CASSFGQYEQYF. The full variable domain, with the rest looked up from reference TRBV5-1 and TRBJ2-7, is KAGVTQTPRYLIKTRGQQVTLSCSPISGHRSVSWYQQTPGQGLQFLFEYFSETQRNKGNFPGRFSGRQFSNSRSEMNVSTLELGDSALYLCASSFGQYEQYFGPGTRLTVT.

The rearrangement links TRBV6-5 to TRBJ1-2, with a possible D match to TRBD1 (6 bases). Germline V gene lookup returns CDR1 MNHEY and CDR2 SVGAGI. Trimming stripped 2 bases from V and 5 bases from J, with 12 bases between. The CDR3 covers 14 residues. The CDR3 nucleotides are TGTGCCAGCAGTTACGCGTCGACAGGATATGGCTACACCTTC. Translating it yields CASSYASTGYGYTF.

In the case of this clone: The junction departs from the called germline gene at one end, perhaps through a read error. The gene calls are TRBV4-3 and TRBJ1-2; D is perhaps TRBD1 (5 bases). In germline, CDR1 is LGHNA, CDR2 YSLEER. This CDR3 spans 14 amino acids. In nucleotides, the CDR3 is TGCGCCAACAGCCAAGATCAGGGAGGCTATGGCTACACCTTC. Its translation is CANSQDQGGYGYTF.